Only one count was recorded for the clone carrying this TCR beta chain. Its antigen is not known. These data originate in a study of shared clonotypes between healthy human individuals. On the study more broadly: Researchers assigned three CD4 naive, three CD4 memory, two CD8 naive and one CD8 memory plate to each donor. Whole-study results and caveats: Against clonotypes common to all four donors, non-shared ones had lower generation probabilities. A handful of donors showed sharing of 4.5% to 5% of naive CD4 clonotypes.

The V gene's germline CDR1 is LNHDA and CDR2 SQIVND (reference sequence). The CDR3 length is 16 residues. V dropped 4 bases and J dropped 10 bases, with 20 bases sitting between them. This table comes from immunoSEQ multiplex PCR, and its TCRdb copy is limited to in-frame clones, with some not included. The top ten hold about 0.13% of the sample, which has around 2.3 million clones, 95% seen once. The TCR sequence derives from a man in his late teens or twenties in good health. This chain connects TRBV19 to TRBJ1-6; TRBD1 might be the D (5 bases). The sample taken for sequencing was naive CD4+ T cells sorted from blood. Subset of the sample: CD45RA+ positively selected. The CDR3 sequence: CASSTVQSAWGSPLHF. The CDR3 DNA reads TGTGCCAGTAGTACCGTCCAATCCGCTTGGGGCTCACCCCTCCACTTT.